One and the same sample provided the 7 T cell receptor beta chains below, sequenced in a study of blood T cell repertoires in COVID-19. Data came from immunoSEQ multiplex PCR; TCRdb stores just in-frame clones and leaves some out. The sample lists about 370,000 clones, roughly nine tenths occurring once. Material for sequencing was PBMCs or T cells enriched from blood (not recorded which). The receptors here all came from a woman between 40 and 50 years old who had been exposed to COVID-19.

The J gene is TRBJ1-2, the V gene TRBV6-5, with D perhaps matching TRBD1 (6 bases). Germline V gene data show CDR1 as MNHEY and CDR2 as SVGAGI. This CDR3 has 14 residues. V shed 10 bases and J shed 6 bases, with 21 bases lying between them. The CDR3 region is CATAPTGGADGYTF. CDR3 bases: TGTGCCACGGCCCCTACGGGGGGCGCCGATGGCTACACCTTC.

The chain uses TRBV23-1 and TRBJ1-5; D not resolved. TRBV23-1 counts as an open reading frame of uncertain function. Trimming shortened V by 0 bases and J by 8 bases, and 14 bases separated the two germline ends. The CDR3 extends over 15 amino acids. The CDR3 nucleotides are TGCGCCAGCAGTCAATCAGGAGGGCGGAGGGAGCCCCAGCATTTT. The encoded protein is CASSQSGGRREPQHF.

V is TRBV20-1 and J is TRBJ2-5, with D perhaps TRBD2 (5 bases). Trimming cost V 6 bases and J 5 bases, with 7 bases left between them. The CDR3 covers 10 residues. Looked up from germline, CDR1 is DFQATT and CDR2 is SNEGSKA (reference sequence). The CDR3 coding sequence is TGCAGTGCGGGAGAGGAGACCCAGTACTTC. It codes for CSAGEETQYF.

The V gene is TRBV5-1, the J gene TRBJ1-1; D call uncertain. V lost 0 bases and J lost 4, with 13 bases in between. The CDR3 loop spans 15 amino acids. The germline V gene encodes CDR1 SGHRS and CDR2 YFSETQ. The CDR3 is CASSLVGGRSTEAFF. The CDR3 DNA sequence: TGCGCCAGCAGCTTGGTTGGTGGTAGGAGCACTGAAGCTTTCTTT.

The chain is built from TRBV27 and TRBJ1-5, with D perhaps matching TRBD1 (6 bases). Germline V CDR1 and CDR2: MNHEY, SMNVEV (reference sequence). Trimming pared 7 bases from V and 4 bases from J, leaving 14 bases between. The CDR3 spans 14 residues. CDR3 nucleotides: TGTGCCAGCACCCCCACAGGGACGAATCAGCCCCAGCATTTT. It translates to CASTPTGTNQPQHF.

The genes are TRBV5-1 and TRBJ1-6; tentatively, D is TRBD1 (6 bases). Germline CDR1 and CDR2: SGHRS and YFSETQ. CDR3 size: 15 residues. V lost 0 bases and J 7 bases, leaving 11 bases between the germline ends. CDR3 loop: CASSLAGAQNSPLHF. Written as DNA, the CDR3 is TGCGCCAGCAGCTTGGCAGGGGCGCAAAATTCACCCCTCCACTTT.

The chain uses TRBV18 and TRBJ1-2, with TRBD1 matching 11 bases. In germline, CDR1 is KGHSH, CDR2 LQKENI. V dropped 5 bases and J dropped 4; count of bases not matched to a gene: 0. This CDR3 contains 13 residues. CDR3 loop: CASSGTGGYGYTF. In DNA, the CDR3 is TGTGCCAGCTCAGGGACAGGGGGCTATGGCTACACCTTC. The entire variable domain, with the rest obtained from reference TRBV18 and TRBJ1-2, is as follows: NAGVMQNPRHLVRRRGQEARLRCSPMKGHSHVYWYRQLPEEGLKFMVYLQKENIIDESGMPKERFSAEFPKEGPSILRIQQVVRGDSAAYFCASSGTGGYGYTFGSGTRLTVV.